This T cell receptor beta chain was obtained from a study of T cells in localized non-small cell lung cancer (TCRdb year 2020). About the study as a whole: Comparing tumors with uninvolved tumor-adjacent lungs, the study looked at the T cell repertoires of hundreds of patients with early-stage NSCLC. The cohort comprised under 250 treatment-naïve NSCLC patients with resected, localized lung tumors. NSCLC patients had a mean age of roughly 64 years, and fewer than 150 were male and 85 to 110 female.

At diagnosis, peripheral blood, uninvolved tumor-adjacent lung and tumor were collected and were preserved as a mix of fresh-frozen and FFPE material. For TCR repertoire profiling, blood samples were analyzed in the form of peripheral blood mononuclear cells. Overall study results and their limits: Because multi-region tumor sequencing was not performed, intratumor heterogeneity could not be ruled out. Higher blood T cell density associated with longer overall survival, while higher adjacent-lung clonality associated with shorter survival. A median of approximately 57 of the top 100 tumor clones were detected in paired uninvolved adjacent lung, and under 30 of these tumor clones were also found among the top 100 clones of the paired uninvolved adjacent lung. Because the study design was exploratory, TCR variables were selected using unadjusted p-values without false-discovery rate correction. The highest T cell clonality was observed in uninvolved tumor-adjacent lung, where clonality exceeded that of tumor, suggesting that antigenic responses were more focused in uninvolved tumor-adjacent lung.

The immunoSEQ Assay was used to sequence TCR beta CDR3 regions from DNA. The study's own analysis went as follows. T cell density was computed as TCR beta template counts normalized to usable DNA estimated by amplifying housekeeping genes. Using the preseqR package, richness was estimated by extrapolating to 120,000 templates for tissue samples and 400,000 templates for PBMC samples. Clonality was calculated as one minus Pielou's evenness. Differential abundance testing on productive amino-acid clonotypes, with a minimum total count of 5 and an alpha of 0.1, was used to identify tissue-enriched TCRs. The Jaccard Index and the Morisita Overlap Index were used to measure how much the repertoires overlapped between compartments. TCR beta CDR3s were clustered by GLIPH together with public tetramer-defined viral CDR3s, and at least three viral sequences plus V-gene enrichment were required for viral motifs. TCRdb took this table from immuneACCESS and kept in-frame rearrangements with V and J called. Such tables lack part of the clones; where checked against another copy, unresolved V genes explain under half of the gap, and the rest is unexplained. That table is the source of V, J and clone size, and D and trimming were worked out from the DNA. The sample profile shows tens of thousands of clones; more than 75% of them were found once. The ten most abundant clones make up about 20% of the sample.

About this clone: This receptor's antigen is unknown. Per-base quality was not reported, and no clone a single base away is much larger than it.

The sequence came from a woman aged 35 to 70 with stage I squamous cell lung carcinoma. This specimen consisted of peripheral blood, obtained before any cancer treatment.

The CDR3 protein: CASSVTSGGVETQYF. The nucleotides read TGTGCCAGCAGCGTAACCAGCGGGGGGGTCGAGACCCAGTACTTC. The rearrangement combines TRBV9 with TRBJ2-5, and 10 junction bases match TRBD2. Spanning cysteine to phenylalanine, the CDR3 consists of 15 amino acids. Solely the CDR3 DNA is kept, with 45 bases framed from the first base. The germline V and J ends show losses of 1 base and 5 bases respectively, and no gene match explains 5 bases of the junction. As encoded in the germline V gene, CDR1 is SGDLS while CDR2 is YYNGEE. The full variable domain, completed from the reference TRBV9 and TRBJ2-5 proteins outside the CDR3, reads DSGVTQTPKHLITATGQRVTLRCSPRSGDLSVYWYQQSLDQGLQFLIQYYNGEERAKGNILERFSAQQFPDLHSELNLSSLELGDSALYFCASSVTSGGVETQYFGPGTRLLVL.